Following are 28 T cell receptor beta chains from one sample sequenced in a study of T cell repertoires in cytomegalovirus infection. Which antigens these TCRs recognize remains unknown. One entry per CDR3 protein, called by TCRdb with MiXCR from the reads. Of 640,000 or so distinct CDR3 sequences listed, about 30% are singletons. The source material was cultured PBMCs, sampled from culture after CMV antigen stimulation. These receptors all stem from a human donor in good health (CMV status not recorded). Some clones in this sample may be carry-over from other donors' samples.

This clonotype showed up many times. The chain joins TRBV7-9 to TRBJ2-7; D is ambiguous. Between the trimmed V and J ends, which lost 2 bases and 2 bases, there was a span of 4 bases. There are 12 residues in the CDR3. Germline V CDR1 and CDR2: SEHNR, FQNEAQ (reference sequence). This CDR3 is CASSLTTYEQYF. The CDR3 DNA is TGTGCCAGCAGCTTAACTACCTACGAGCAGTACTTC.

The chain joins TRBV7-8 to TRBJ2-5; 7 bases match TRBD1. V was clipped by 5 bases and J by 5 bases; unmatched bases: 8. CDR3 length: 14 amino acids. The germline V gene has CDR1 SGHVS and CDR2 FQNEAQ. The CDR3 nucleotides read TGTGCCAGCAGCCGTACCGGGACAGAGGAGACCCAGTACTTC. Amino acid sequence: CASSRTGTEETQYF. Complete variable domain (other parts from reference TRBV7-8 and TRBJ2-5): GAGVSQSPRYKVAKRGQDVALRCDPISGHVSLFWYQQALGQGPEFLTYFQNEAQLDKSGLPSDRFFAERPEGSVSTLKIQRTQQEDSAVYLCASSRTGTEETQYFGPGTRLLVL.

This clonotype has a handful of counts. The CDR3 spells CASSPGTSGLNEQFF. As DNA, the CDR3 is TGTGCCAGCAGTCCTGGGACTAGCGGCCTGAATGAGCAGTTCTTC. The J gene is TRBJ2-1, the V gene TRBV12-3 or TRBV12-4; 11 bases map to TRBD2. Trimming removed 5 bases from V and 7 bases from J; junction bases left unmatched: 7. This CDR3 region has 15 residues.

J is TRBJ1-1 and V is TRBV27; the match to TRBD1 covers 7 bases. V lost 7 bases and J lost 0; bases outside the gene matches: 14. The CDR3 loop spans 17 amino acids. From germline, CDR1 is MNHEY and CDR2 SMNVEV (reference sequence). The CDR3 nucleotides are TGTGCCAGCATCAAGCTCGGGGACAGCTTCATGAACACTGAAGCTTTCTTT. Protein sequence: CASIKLGDSFMNTEAFF.

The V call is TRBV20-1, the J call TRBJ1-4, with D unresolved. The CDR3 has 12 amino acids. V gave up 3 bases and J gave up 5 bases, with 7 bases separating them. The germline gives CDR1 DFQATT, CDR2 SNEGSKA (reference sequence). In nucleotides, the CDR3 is TGCAGTGCTAGTCCGGAGAATGAAAAACTGTTTTTT. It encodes CSASPENEKLFF.

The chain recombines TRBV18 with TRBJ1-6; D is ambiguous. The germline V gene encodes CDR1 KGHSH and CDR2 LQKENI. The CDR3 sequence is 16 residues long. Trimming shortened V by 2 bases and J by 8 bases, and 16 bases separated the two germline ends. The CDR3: CASSPESTLADSPLHF. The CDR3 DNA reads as TGTGCCAGCTCACCAGAGAGTACCCTGGCGGATTCACCCCTCCACTTT. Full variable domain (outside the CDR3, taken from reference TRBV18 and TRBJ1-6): NAGVMQNPRHLVRRRGQEARLRCSPMKGHSHVYWYRQLPEEGLKFMVYLQKENIIDESGMPKERFSAEFPKEGPSILRIQQVVRGDSAAYFCASSPESTLADSPLHFGNGTRLTVT.

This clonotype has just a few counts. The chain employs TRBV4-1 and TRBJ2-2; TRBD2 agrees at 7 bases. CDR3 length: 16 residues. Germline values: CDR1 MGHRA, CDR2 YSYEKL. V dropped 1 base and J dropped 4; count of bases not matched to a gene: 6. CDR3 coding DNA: TGCGCCAGCAGCCAAGGGGCCAGCGGGACCACCGGGGAGCTGTTTTTT. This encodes CASSQGASGTTGELFF.

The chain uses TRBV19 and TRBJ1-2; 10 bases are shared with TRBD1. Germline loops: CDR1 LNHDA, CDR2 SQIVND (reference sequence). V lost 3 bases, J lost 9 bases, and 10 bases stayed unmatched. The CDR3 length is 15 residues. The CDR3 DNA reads TGTGCCAGTAGTATCACATTTGGACAGGGGGTGAGCTACACCTTC. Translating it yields CASSITFGQGVSYTF.

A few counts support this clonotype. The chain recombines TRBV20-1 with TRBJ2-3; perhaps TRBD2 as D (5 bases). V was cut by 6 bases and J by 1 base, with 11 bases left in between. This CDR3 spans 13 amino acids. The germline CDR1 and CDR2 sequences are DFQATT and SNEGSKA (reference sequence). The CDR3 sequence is CSALGEGTDTQYF. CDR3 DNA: TGCAGTGCCCTCGGGGAAGGCACAGATACGCAGTATTTT.

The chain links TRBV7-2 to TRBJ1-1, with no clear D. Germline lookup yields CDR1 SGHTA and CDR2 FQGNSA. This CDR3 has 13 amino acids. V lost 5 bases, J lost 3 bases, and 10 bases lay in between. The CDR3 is CASSEATYTEAFF. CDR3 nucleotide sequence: TGTGCCAGCAGCGAAGCCACGTACACTGAAGCTTTCTTT.

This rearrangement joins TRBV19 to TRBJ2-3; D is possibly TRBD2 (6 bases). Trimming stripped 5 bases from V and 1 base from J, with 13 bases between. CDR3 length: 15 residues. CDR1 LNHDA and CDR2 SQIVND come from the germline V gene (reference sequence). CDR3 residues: CASSGGWGGTDTQYF. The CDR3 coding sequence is TGTGCCAGTAGTGGGGGGTGGGGGGGCACAGATACGCAGTATTTT.

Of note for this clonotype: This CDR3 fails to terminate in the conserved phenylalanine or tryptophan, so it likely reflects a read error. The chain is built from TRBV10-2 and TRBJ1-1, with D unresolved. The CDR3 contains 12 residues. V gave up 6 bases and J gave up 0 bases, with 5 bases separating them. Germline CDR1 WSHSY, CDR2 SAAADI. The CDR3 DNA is TGCGCCAGCAGCCAGATGAACACTGAAGCTTTCTGT. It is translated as CASSQMNTEAFC.

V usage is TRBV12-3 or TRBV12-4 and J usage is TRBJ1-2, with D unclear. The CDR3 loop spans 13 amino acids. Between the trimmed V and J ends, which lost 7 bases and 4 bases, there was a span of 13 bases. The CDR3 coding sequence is TGTGCCAGCACCCCGGGCCCTCCCTATGGCTACACCTTC. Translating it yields CASTPGPPYGYTF.

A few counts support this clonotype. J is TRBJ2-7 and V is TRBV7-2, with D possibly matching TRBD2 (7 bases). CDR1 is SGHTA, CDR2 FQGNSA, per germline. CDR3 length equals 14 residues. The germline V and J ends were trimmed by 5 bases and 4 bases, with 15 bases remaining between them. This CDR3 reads CASSRGGGGYEQYF. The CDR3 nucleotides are TGTGCCAGCAGCCGCGGGGGAGGGGGGTACGAGCAGTACTTC.

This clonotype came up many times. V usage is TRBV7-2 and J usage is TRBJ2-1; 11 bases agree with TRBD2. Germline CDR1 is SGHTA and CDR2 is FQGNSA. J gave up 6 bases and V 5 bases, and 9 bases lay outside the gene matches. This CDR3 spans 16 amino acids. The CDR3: CASSLPLLAGGNEQFF. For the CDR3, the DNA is TGTGCCAGCAGCCTTCCCTTGCTAGCGGGAGGCAATGAGCAGTTCTTC.

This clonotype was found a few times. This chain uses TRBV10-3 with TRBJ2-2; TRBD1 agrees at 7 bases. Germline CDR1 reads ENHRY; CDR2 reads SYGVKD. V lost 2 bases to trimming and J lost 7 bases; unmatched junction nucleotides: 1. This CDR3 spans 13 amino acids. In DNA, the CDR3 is TGTGCCATCAGTGAGACAGGGGTCGGGGAGCTGTTTTTT. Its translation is CAISETGVGELFF.

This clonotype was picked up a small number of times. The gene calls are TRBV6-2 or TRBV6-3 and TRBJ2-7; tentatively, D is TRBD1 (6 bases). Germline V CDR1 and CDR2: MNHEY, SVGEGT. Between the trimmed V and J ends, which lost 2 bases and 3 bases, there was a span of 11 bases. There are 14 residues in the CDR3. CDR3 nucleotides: TGTGCCAGCAGTTACGGCCTAGGGGGCTACGAGCAGTACTTC. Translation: CASSYGLGGYEQYF.

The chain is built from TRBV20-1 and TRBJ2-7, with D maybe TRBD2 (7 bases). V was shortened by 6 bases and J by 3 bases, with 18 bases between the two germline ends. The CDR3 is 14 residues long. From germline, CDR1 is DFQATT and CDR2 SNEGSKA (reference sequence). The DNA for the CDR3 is TGCAGTGCAAAAAGGGCCGGGGGGCTCTACGAGCAGTACTTC. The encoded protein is CSAKRAGGLYEQYF.

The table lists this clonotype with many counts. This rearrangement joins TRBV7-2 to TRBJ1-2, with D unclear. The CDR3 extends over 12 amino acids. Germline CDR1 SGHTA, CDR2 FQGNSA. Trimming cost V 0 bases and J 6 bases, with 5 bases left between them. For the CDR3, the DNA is TGTGCCAGCAGCTTAGCGGTGGATGGCTACACCTTC. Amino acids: CASSLAVDGYTF.

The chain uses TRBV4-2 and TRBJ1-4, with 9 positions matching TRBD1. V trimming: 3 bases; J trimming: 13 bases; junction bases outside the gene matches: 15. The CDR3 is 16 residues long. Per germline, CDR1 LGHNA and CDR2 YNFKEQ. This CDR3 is CASSQDPGQGLLRLFF. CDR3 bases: TGTGCCAGCAGCCAGGACCCGGGACAGGGTCTGCTTAGACTGTTTTTT.

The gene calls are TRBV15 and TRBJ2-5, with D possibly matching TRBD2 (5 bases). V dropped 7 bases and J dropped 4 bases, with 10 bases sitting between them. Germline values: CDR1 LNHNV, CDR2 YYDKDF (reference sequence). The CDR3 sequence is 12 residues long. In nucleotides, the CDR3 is TGTGCCACCAAGGAGGACCGAGAGACCCAGTACTTC. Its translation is CATKEDRETQYF. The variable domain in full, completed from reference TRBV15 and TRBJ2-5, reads DAMVIQNPRYQVTQFGKPVTLSCSQTLNHNVMYWYQQKSSQAPKLLFHYYDKDFNNEADTPDNFQSRRPNTSFCFLDIRSPGLGDTAMYLCATKEDRETQYFGPGTRLLVL.

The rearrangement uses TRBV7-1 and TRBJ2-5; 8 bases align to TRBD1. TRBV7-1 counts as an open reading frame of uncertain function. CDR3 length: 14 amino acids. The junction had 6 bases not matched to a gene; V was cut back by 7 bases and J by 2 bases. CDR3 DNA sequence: TGTGCCAGCACGGGGGACAGGACTCAAGAGACCCAGTACTTC. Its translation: CASTGDRTQETQYF.

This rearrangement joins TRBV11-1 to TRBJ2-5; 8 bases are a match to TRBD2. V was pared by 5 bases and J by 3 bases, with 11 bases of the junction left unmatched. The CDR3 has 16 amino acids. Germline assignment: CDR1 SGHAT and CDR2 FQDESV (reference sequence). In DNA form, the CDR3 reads TGTGCCAGCAGCGGGGAGTGGCGGCGGGGGGAAGAGACCCAGTACTTC. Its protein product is CASSGEWRRGEETQYF.

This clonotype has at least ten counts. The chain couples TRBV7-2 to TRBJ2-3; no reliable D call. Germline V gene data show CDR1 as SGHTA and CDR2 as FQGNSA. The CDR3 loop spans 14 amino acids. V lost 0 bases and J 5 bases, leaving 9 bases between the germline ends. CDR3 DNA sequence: TGTGCCAGCAGCTTAGCCTCGGTCGAAGATACGCAGTATTTT. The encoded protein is CASSLASVEDTQYF.

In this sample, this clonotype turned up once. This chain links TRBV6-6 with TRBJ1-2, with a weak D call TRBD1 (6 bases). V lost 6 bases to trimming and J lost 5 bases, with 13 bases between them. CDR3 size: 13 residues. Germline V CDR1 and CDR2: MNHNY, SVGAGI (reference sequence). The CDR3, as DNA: TGTGCCAGCAGGCCCCCGGGGGCATATGGCTACACCTTC. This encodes CASRPPGAYGYTF.

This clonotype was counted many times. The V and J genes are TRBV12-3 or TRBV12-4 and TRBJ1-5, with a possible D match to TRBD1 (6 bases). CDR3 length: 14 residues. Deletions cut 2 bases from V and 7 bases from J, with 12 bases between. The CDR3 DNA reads TGTGCCAGCAGTTTAACGCAGGGGAGACAGCCCCAGCATTTT. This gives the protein CASSLTQGRQPQHF.

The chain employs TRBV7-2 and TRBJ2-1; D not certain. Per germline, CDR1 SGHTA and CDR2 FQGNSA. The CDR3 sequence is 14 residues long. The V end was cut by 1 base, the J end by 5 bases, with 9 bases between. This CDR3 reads CASSLVASDNEQFF. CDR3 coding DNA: TGTGCCAGCAGCTTAGTGGCCAGCGACAATGAGCAGTTCTTC.

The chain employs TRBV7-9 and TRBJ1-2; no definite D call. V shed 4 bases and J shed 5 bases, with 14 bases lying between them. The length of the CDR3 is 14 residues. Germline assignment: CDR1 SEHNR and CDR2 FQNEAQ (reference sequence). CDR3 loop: CASSSYDTTYGYTF. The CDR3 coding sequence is TGTGCCAGCAGCTCATATGACACCACTTATGGCTACACCTTC.